Each of the 16 T cell receptor beta chains below was sequenced from the same sample in a study of T cell responses to AZD1222 COVID-19 vaccine. Only in-frame clones appear in the TCRdb table, and some are missing; sequencing was by immunoSEQ multiplex PCR. The sample contains about 130,000 clones, 84% of which appear only once. Specimen: peripheral blood, collected on day 0 of AZD1222 vaccination. The receptors originated from an adult in good health.

This clone was recorded only once. In DNA, the CDR3 is TGCGCCAGCAGTGTGGGGGCGGATCAGCCCCAGCATTTT. Protein: CASSVGADQPQHF. The chain uses TRBV4-1 and TRBJ1-5; maybe TRBD1 (6 bases). CDR3 length: 13 residues. Trimming took off 6 bases at V and 5 bases at J, with 11 bases between the two ends. CDR1 is MGHRA and CDR2 is YSYEKL in the germline V gene.

The count of this clone is one. V is TRBV4-1 and J is TRBJ2-7; D call uncertain. Germline assignment: CDR1 MGHRA and CDR2 YSYEKL. The CDR3 runs to 15 residues. V lost 0 bases and J 3 bases, leaving 12 bases between the germline ends. The CDR3 sequence: CASSQEVGPHYEQYF. The CDR3 DNA is TGCGCCAGCAGCCAAGAGGTCGGACCGCACTACGAGCAGTACTTC.

CDR3 bases: TGTGCCAGCAGTTACGAGGGACGGAATGGCTACACCTTC. This sequence encodes CASSYEGRNGYTF. The genes are TRBV6-5 and TRBJ1-2; tentative D call: TRBD1 (5 bases). V was clipped by 2 bases and J by 6 bases, with 10 bases between them. CDR3 length equals 13 residues. Germline CDR1 and CDR2: MNHEY and SVGAGI.

A single count supports this clone. CDR3 nucleotides: TGCGCCAGCAGCTTGGAGGACAGAGTCCCTGAGCAGTTCTTC. It yields the protein CASSLEDRVPEQFF. The chain joins TRBV5-1 to TRBJ2-1; D perhaps matches TRBD1 (6 bases). This CDR3 region has 14 residues. The germline gives CDR1 SGHRS, CDR2 YFSETQ. Trimming shortened V by 0 bases and J by 9 bases, and 13 bases separated the two germline ends.

The chain recombines TRBV19 with TRBJ2-5, with D hard to call. The ends were cut back, 6 bases at V and 0 bases at J, with 2 bases in the middle. The germline gives CDR1 LNHDA, CDR2 SQIVND (reference sequence). This CDR3 has 11 amino acids. CDR3 nucleotide sequence: TGTGCCAGTAGCCACCAAGAGACCCAGTACTTC. Its protein is CASSHQETQYF. Filled out from reference TRBV19 and TRBJ2-5, the complete variable domain reads DGGITQSPKYLFRKEGQNVTLSCEQNLNHDAMYWYRQDPGQGLRLIYYSQIVNDFQKGDIAEGYSVSREKKESFPLTVTSAQKNPTAFYLCASSHQETQYFGPGTRLLVL.

CDR3 protein: CASSPPGSYEQYF. CDR3 sequence (DNA): TGTGCCAGCTCACCACCGGGCAGCTACGAGCAGTACTTC. The chain employs TRBV18 and TRBJ2-7; D unclear. The CDR3 has 13 residues. Germline V gives CDR1 KGHSH, CDR2 LQKENI. Trimming took 0 bases from V and 3 from J, leaving 6 bases between them.

CDR3 sequence (DNA): TGCGCCAACCCCGAGGGGGGGAGATTTGAGCCCGGGAGCACGGAAGACTACGAGCAGTACTTC. Amino acid sequence: CANPEGGRFEPGSTEDYEQYF. The V and J genes are TRBV10-1 and TRBJ2-7, with D possibly matching TRBD2 (7 bases). Trimming removed 10 bases at V and 3 bases at J, with 40 bases between. The CDR3 extends over 21 amino acids. Germline V gene lookup returns CDR1 WNHNN and CDR2 SYGVQD (reference sequence).

V gene TRBV29-1 combines with J gene TRBJ1-1; 10 bases are a match to TRBD1. Germline CDR1 and CDR2: SQVTM and ANQGSEA. V lost 2 bases and J lost 3; bases outside the gene matches: 12. This CDR3 comprises 17 residues. The CDR3 region has the DNA TGCAGCGTTGAAAACCCTTGGACAGGGGGAGAGGACACTGAAGCTTTCTTT. Translating it yields CSVENPWTGGEDTEAFF.

The chain combines TRBV7-3 with TRBJ2-3; D remains ambiguous. There are 13 residues in the CDR3. V was clipped by 3 bases and J by 4 bases, with 8 bases between them. Germline CDR1 reads SGHTA; CDR2 reads FQGTGA. This chain's CDR3 is CASSFQGSDTQYF. The CDR3 DNA reads TGTGCCAGCAGCTTTCAAGGGTCAGATACGCAGTATTTT.

The chain is built from TRBV24-1 and TRBJ1-1, with a possible D match to TRBD1 (5 bases). The germline V gene encodes CDR1 KGHDR and CDR2 SFDVKD. The CDR3 spans 13 residues. Trimming pared 12 bases from V and 6 bases from J, leaving 19 bases between. This CDR3 reads CAVAPGLGAEAFF. The CDR3 DNA reads TGTGCCGTAGCGCCAGGGCTAGGCGCTGAAGCTTTCTTT.

The rearrangement uses TRBV11-3 and TRBJ2-5; the D gene is possibly TRBD1 (6 bases). V lost 0 bases, J lost 1 base, and 15 bases lay in between. There are 17 residues in the CDR3. Germline values: CDR1 SGHNT, CDR2 YENEEA. CDR3 region: CASSLEGAGNSQETQYF. In DNA, the CDR3 is TGTGCCAGCAGCTTAGAGGGGGCTGGTAACAGCCAAGAGACCCAGTACTTC.

The chain carries TRBV6-5 and TRBJ1-6, with a tentative D call TRBD1 (5 bases). The CDR3 contains 15 residues. The V and J ends lost 5 bases and 6 bases respectively, with 14 bases between them. The germline CDR1 and CDR2 sequences are MNHEY and SVGAGI. CDR3 in DNA: TGTGCCAGCAGTCTCCGACAGAACAGTAATTCACCCCTCCACTTT. This translates into CASSLRQNSNSPLHF.

The V call is TRBV4-2, the J call TRBJ1-3, with 7 positions matching TRBD1. Unmatched junction bases numbered 9, after V lost 3 bases and J lost 1 base. CDR1 and CDR2 (germline): LGHNA, YNFKEQ. This CDR3 is 17 amino acids long. The CDR3 sequence is CASSQPDRVMSGNTIYF. CDR3 sequence (DNA): TGTGCCAGCAGCCAGCCCGACAGGGTAATGTCTGGAAACACCATATATTTT.

The chain couples TRBV7-3 to TRBJ2-3, with D perhaps matching TRBD1 (6 bases). The CDR3 is made up of 14 amino acids. V gave up 4 bases and J gave up 4 bases, with 12 bases separating them. In germline, CDR1 is SGHTA, CDR2 FQGTGA. CDR3 in amino acids: CASSSTGSADTQYF. The CDR3 nucleotides are TGTGCCAGCAGCTCAACAGGGTCCGCAGATACGCAGTATTTT.

This chain connects TRBV27 to TRBJ1-1; the D is unclear. V dropped 10 bases and J dropped 1 base, with 13 bases sitting between them. The CDR3 extends over 13 amino acids. CDR1 and CDR2 (germline): MNHEY, SMNVEV (reference sequence). In DNA form, the CDR3 reads TGTGCCATCAGGTCATCCGGGAACACTGAAGCTTTCTTT. It is translated as CAIRSSGNTEAFF.

This clone appeared a few times. The rearrangement joins TRBV5-1 to TRBJ1-1; the D gene is possibly TRBD1 (6 bases). Trimming stripped 8 bases from V and 5 bases from J, with 16 bases between. CDR1 and CDR2 (germline): SGHRS, YFSETQ. The CDR3 covers 13 residues. The CDR3 reads CASYRDGMTEAFF. Here the CDR3 DNA reads TGCGCCAGTTACAGGGACGGGATGACTGAAGCTTTCTTT.